The rows below give T cell receptor beta chains drawn from one sample of a study of vaccination and CD4 T cells after COVID-19. For these TCRs, the target antigens are not known. One entry per CDR3 protein, called by TCRdb with MiXCR from the PCR reads. The data show about 25,000 distinct CDR3 sequences, around 48% seen once. Input material: CD4+ T cells from blood, cultured in vitro. The receptor source for this set is a human donor who had recovered from COVID-19. The CDR3 runs from the conserved cysteine through the conserved F or W. The order of the fields is clone size, CDR3 length, D gene, J gene, V gene, CDR3 DNA, CDR3 protein. The D gene is left open where the match is weak. Rows may omit the clone size; those that give it use once, few, many or a size class.

size: NA; length: 13; D: TRBD1; J: TRBJ1-2; V: TRBV28; DNA: TGTGCCAGCAGCCCCTGGACAGGGGGCGGCTACACCTTC; CDR3: CASSPWTGGGYTF
size: NA; length: 17; D: TRBD1; J: TRBJ1-2; V: TRBV11-2; DNA: TGTGCCAGCAGCTCATACCCGGAGCACAGGGGGCCGGGTGGCTACACCTTC; CDR3: CASSSYPEHRGPGGYTF
size: once; length: 16; D: TRBD2; J: TRBJ2-5; V: TRBV6-1; DNA: TGTGCCAGCAGTGACTCCACTAGCGGGAGTAAGGAGACCCAGTACTTC; CDR3: CASSDSTSGSKETQYF
size: once; length: 16; D: NA; J: TRBJ2-1; V: TRBV10-2; DNA: TGCGCCAGCAGTGAGTCTTGGGGAGGGGGCACGAATGAGCAGTTCTTC; CDR3: CASSESWGGGTNEQFF
size: few; length: 13; D: TRBD1; J: TRBJ1-2; V: TRBV20-1; DNA: TGCAGTGCGTTAGGGGGCCTTAACTATGGCTACACCTTC; CDR3: CSALGGLNYGYTF
size: few; length: 13; D: TRBD1; J: TRBJ2-1; V: TRBV20-1; DNA: TGCAGTGCTGATTTCGACCGGGACAGAGAGCAGTTCTTC; CDR3: CSADFDRDREQFF
size: NA; length: 13; D: TRBD2; J: TRBJ2-4; V: TRBV27; DNA: TGTGCCAGCAGTTTAAGGGCGGGAGACATTCAGTACTTC; CDR3: CASSLRAGDIQYF
size: NA; length: 15; D: TRBD1; J: TRBJ1-5; V: TRBV10-3; DNA: TGTGCCATCAGTGCTACAGGGGGCCAGCAACAGCCCCAGCATTTT; CDR3: CAISATGGQQQPQHF
size: NA; length: 14; D: TRBD2; J: TRBJ2-3; V: TRBV6-2/TRBV6-3; DNA: TGTGCCAGCATCGACGGGGGGTCGGTAGATACGCAGTATTTT; CDR3: CASIDGGSVDTQYF
size: medium-sized; length: 12; D: TRBD1; J: TRBJ2-7; V: TRBV7-9; DNA: TGTGCCAGCAGCTTGACAGGGGATGAGCAGTACTTC; CDR3: CASSLTGDEQYF
size: few; length: 15; D: TRBD1; J: TRBJ1-5; V: TRBV19; DNA: TGTGCCAGTAGTATGAGGGGGCCTGGCAATCAGCCCCAGCATTTT; CDR3: CASSMRGPGNQPQHF
size: few; length: 11; D: NA; J: TRBJ2-7; V: TRBV2; DNA: TGTGCCAGCAGTGAATTGATGGAGCAGTACTTC; CDR3: CASSELMEQYF
size: NA; length: 14; D: NA; J: TRBJ2-7; V: TRBV10-3; DNA: TGTGCCATCAGTGAAGGAGGCTGGGCCTACGAGCAGTACTTC; CDR3: CAISEGGWAYEQYF
size: NA; length: 18; D: TRBD1; J: TRBJ2-6; V: TRBV14; DNA: TGTGCCAGCAGGGGGAGACAGGGGGAACTCTCTGGGGCCAACGTCCTGACTTTC; CDR3: CASRGRQGELSGANVLTF
size: once; length: 18; D: TRBD1; J: TRBJ2-7; V: TRBV11-2; DNA: TGTGCCAGCAGCATTCGCAGAATTGGACAGGGCTCCTCCTACGAGCAGTACTTC; CDR3: CASSIRRIGQGSSYEQYF
size: NA; length: 19; D: NA; J: TRBJ2-4; V: TRBV21-1; DNA: TGTGCCAGCAGCAAAGCGCAAAGCGGGGGCCTAAGAGCCAAAAACATTCAGTACTTC; CDR3: CASSKAQSGGLRAKNIQYF
size: NA; length: 15; D: NA; J: TRBJ1-5; V: TRBV6-2/TRBV6-3; DNA: TGTGCCAGCAGAGGGCGGGCTTATAGCAATCAGCCCCAGCATTTT; CDR3: CASRGRAYSNQPQHF
size: few; length: 13; D: NA; J: TRBJ2-1; V: TRBV11-1; DNA: TGTGCCAGCAGCTGGGACCTCCGATATGAGCAGTTCTTC; CDR3: CASSWDLRYEQFF
size: NA; length: 15; D: NA; J: TRBJ2-1; V: TRBV6-1; DNA: TGTGCCATCACACCACCCAGGACCCAGAACAATGAGCAGTTCTTC; CDR3: CAITPPRTQNNEQFF
size: NA; length: 15; D: NA; J: TRBJ2-2; V: TRBV7-6; DNA: TGTGCCAGCAGCTTTTTCTCCGGGCCCACCGGGGAGCTGTTTTTT; CDR3: CASSFFSGPTGELFF
size: NA; length: 15; D: TRBD2; J: TRBJ2-5; V: TRBV28; DNA: TGTGCCAGCAGTCCGCGGGGGCGGGGGGCAAAGACCCAGTACTTC; CDR3: CASSPRGRGAKTQYF
size: NA; length: 15; D: TRBD1; J: TRBJ2-5; V: TRBV5-1; DNA: TGCGCCAGCAGCGACCGACAGGGGCGGAGGGAGACCCAGTACTTC; CDR3: CASSDRQGRRETQYF
size: NA; length: 14; D: NA; J: TRBJ2-5; V: TRBV5-4; DNA: TGTGCCACCTCAATGGGGCCCGACCAAGAGACCCAGTACTTC; CDR3: CATSMGPDQETQYF
size: NA; length: 15; D: NA; J: TRBJ1-6; V: TRBV10-2; DNA: TGCGCCAGCATTCCCGGGGCCCCTATGGGTTCACCCCTCCACTTT; CDR3: CASIPGAPMGSPLHF
size: few; length: 16; D: NA; J: TRBJ1-5; V: TRBV27; DNA: TGTGCCAGCAGTTTGAGGGCCAGGGTCGGGACTCAGCCCCAGCATTTT; CDR3: CASSLRARVGTQPQHF
size: NA; length: 13; D: NA; J: TRBJ2-4; V: TRBV10-1; DNA: TGCGCCAGCCTAGAGGTAGCCAAAAACATTCAGTACTTC; CDR3: CASLEVAKNIQYF
size: NA; length: 14; D: NA; J: TRBJ1-1; V: TRBV6-4; DNA: TGTGCCAGCAGTGAGTGGGGGGCGAGCACTGAAGCTTTCTTT; CDR3: CASSEWGASTEAFF
size: NA; length: 11; D: NA; J: TRBJ2-7; V: TRBV28; DNA: TGTGCCAGCAGTTCTGCCTTTGAGCAGTACTTC; CDR3: CASSSAFEQYF
size: NA; length: 15; D: NA; J: TRBJ1-6; V: TRBV20-1; DNA: TGCAGTGCTAGATCATCAAGCTCCTATAATTCACCCCTCCACTTT; CDR3: CSARSSSSYNSPLHF
size: NA; length: 16; D: NA; J: TRBJ1-2; V: TRBV21-1; DNA: TGTGCCAGCAGCAAAGGGGCGGGACAGGGTAACTATGGCTACACCTTC; CDR3: CASSKGAGQGNYGYTF
size: once; length: 15; D: TRBD2; J: TRBJ2-1; V: TRBV6-1; DNA: TGTGCCAGCAGTCAGGACCCGGGGGGCTACAATGAGCAGTTCTTC; CDR3: CASSQDPGGYNEQFF
size: NA; length: 15; D: TRBD2; J: TRBJ2-1; V: TRBV5-1; DNA: TGCGCCAGCAGGGAGACTAGCGGGGGGAGAGGTGAGCAGTTCTTC; CDR3: CASRETSGGRGEQFF
size: few; length: 13; D: NA; J: TRBJ1-2; V: TRBV6-5; DNA: TGTGCCAGCAGTTATGAAACCACCCATGGCTACACCTTC; CDR3: CASSYETTHGYTF
size: few; length: 15; D: NA; J: TRBJ2-7; V: TRBV7-9; DNA: TGTGCCAGCAGCTTAGGGCAGGGAAGAATTAACGAGCAGTACTTC; CDR3: CASSLGQGRINEQYF
size: NA; length: 15; D: TRBD1; J: TRBJ1-1; V: TRBV12-3/TRBV12-4; DNA: TGTGCCAGCAGGGCTTGGGGACAGGGAGGAACTGAAGCTTTCTTT; CDR3: CASRAWGQGGTEAFF
size: NA; length: 14; D: TRBD2; J: TRBJ2-3; V: TRBV20-1; DNA: TGCAGTGCTAGCGGGGGGGCCAGCACAGATACGCAGTATTTT; CDR3: CSASGGASTDTQYF
size: NA; length: 15; D: NA; J: TRBJ1-1; V: TRBV7-3; DNA: TGTGCCAGCAGCTCCTTGGACGGTTCTTCCACTGAAGCTTTCTTT; CDR3: CASSSLDGSSTEAFF
size: few; length: 16; D: NA; J: TRBJ1-1; V: TRBV2; DNA: TGTGCCAGCAGTGAAACGGGGGGATCGGTGAACACTGAAGCTTTCTTT; CDR3: CASSETGGSVNTEAFF
size: few; length: 16; D: NA; J: TRBJ2-2; V: TRBV7-2; DNA: TGTGCCAGCAGTCCAGGGGCGTTCGCGAACACCGGGGAGCTGTTTTTT; CDR3: CASSPGAFANTGELFF
size: NA; length: 14; D: TRBD2; J: TRBJ2-1; V: TRBV10-3; DNA: TGTGCCATCAGTGAGTCCACTAGCGGGAAGGGTCGGTTCTTC; CDR3: CAISESTSGKGRFF
size: few; length: 14; D: NA; J: TRBJ1-5; V: TRBV12-3/TRBV12-4; DNA: TGTGCCAGCAGTTTGCGACAGGGCAATCAGCCCCAGCATTTT; CDR3: CASSLRQGNQPQHF
size: few; length: 16; D: TRBD1; J: TRBJ1-5; V: TRBV20-1; DNA: TGCAGTGCTAGAGTAATGCTGACAGGGGGATATCAGCCCCAGCATTTT; CDR3: CSARVMLTGGYQPQHF
size: NA; length: 15; D: NA; J: TRBJ2-3; V: TRBV20-1; DNA: TGCAGTGCTAGAGGCGGGGCAGGGGAGACAGATACGCAGTATTTT; CDR3: CSARGGAGETDTQYF
size: NA; length: 14; D: NA; J: TRBJ2-1; V: TRBV15; DNA: TGTGCCACCAGCAGAGGGGGGGACGGCAATGAGCAGTTCTTC; CDR3: CATSRGGDGNEQFF
size: NA; length: 12; D: NA; J: TRBJ2-4; V: TRBV7-9; DNA: TGTGCCAGCAGCCTATTTACGGACATTCAGTACTTC; CDR3: CASSLFTDIQYF
size: once; length: 14; D: NA; J: TRBJ1-4; V: TRBV6-1; DNA: TGTGCCAGCAGGCCACAGGTGCTAAGTGAAAAACTGTTTTTT; CDR3: CASRPQVLSEKLFF
size: NA; length: 17; D: TRBD1; J: TRBJ1-3; V: TRBV19; DNA: TGTGCCAGTAGTCCTATGGACAGGGGGAGCTCTGGAAACACCATATATTTT; CDR3: CASSPMDRGSSGNTIYF
size: NA; length: 13; D: TRBD1; J: TRBJ1-2; V: TRBV10-2; DNA: TGCGCCAGCAGTGGGGGACAGGGGAATGGCTACACCTTC; CDR3: CASSGGQGNGYTF
size: NA; length: 16; D: TRBD2; J: TRBJ2-1; V: TRBV24-1; DNA: TGTGCCACCAGTGACCGTCTAGCGGGAGAATACAATGAGCAGTTCTTC; CDR3: CATSDRLAGEYNEQFF